The clone carrying this T cell receptor (beta chain) showed up many times. Time point specified: persistent/refractory GD, antithyroid drugs over 5 years with positive TRAb. PBMCs were the source of the RNA used for TCR sequencing. Construction of TCR beta libraries relied on iRepertoire HTBI primers and on Arm-PCR targeting CDR3 regions. TCRdb re-analysed the multiplex PCR reads in MiXCR, keeping a single row per CDR3 protein. Altogether roughly 450,000 distinct CDR3 sequences are present, approximately 22% being singletons, with the ten largest covering under 15%. This specimen belongs to a study of regulatory T cells in long-lasting Graves disease. V lost 2 bases and J lost 1, with 14 bases in between. Germline V gives CDR1 LGHDT, CDR2 YNNKEL (reference sequence). The CDR3 consists of 16 residues.

The chain uses TRBV3-1 and TRBJ2-5; TRBD2 might be the D (5 bases). The starting material was peripheral blood mononuclear cells (PBMCs), obtained when the disease was refractory, from a patient treated with antithyroid drugs. The clonotype was recovered from a female donor with Graves disease. The CDR3 bases are TGTGCCAGCAGCCAAAGCCCCCCGGGAATCCAAGAGACCCAGTACTTC. Translating it yields CASSQSPPGIQETQYF.